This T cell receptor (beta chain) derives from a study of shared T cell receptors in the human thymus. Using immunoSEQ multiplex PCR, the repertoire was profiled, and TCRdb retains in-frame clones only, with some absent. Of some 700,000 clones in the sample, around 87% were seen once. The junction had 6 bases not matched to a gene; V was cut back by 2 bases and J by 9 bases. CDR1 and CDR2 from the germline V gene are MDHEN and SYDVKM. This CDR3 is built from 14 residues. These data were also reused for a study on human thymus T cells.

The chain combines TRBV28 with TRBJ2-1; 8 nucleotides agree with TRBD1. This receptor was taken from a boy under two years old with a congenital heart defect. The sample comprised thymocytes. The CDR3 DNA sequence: TGTGCCAGCAGTTTAAGGCAGGGGGCGGGTGAGCAGTTCTTC. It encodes CASSLRQGAGEQFF.